This is a list of T cell receptor beta chains from one sample in a study of T cell clones after liver transplantation. Libraries were prepared by immunoSEQ multiplex PCR; TCRdb keeps only in-frame clonotypes and omits some of them. The sample includes about 74,000 clones, roughly 80% seen only once; the top ten take about 0.64%. The sample in question was CD4+ T cells from blood, obtained before liver transplant. The receptors shown here come from a human donor who received a liver transplant. CDR3s include the opening cysteine and the closing phenylalanine or tryptophan. The D gene is left open where the match is weak. Expanded clones get a size class; other rows say once, few or many, or leave the size out.

TRBD2	.	15	TRBV4-1	TRBJ2-1	TGCGCCAGCAGCCAGGGCCGACTAGCTTACAATGAGCAGTTCTTC	CASSQGRLAYNEQFF
.	few	14	TRBV9	TRBJ2-2	TGTGCCAGCAGCGTTGTGGGGAACCCCGGGGAGCTGTTTTTT	CASSVVGNPGELFF
.	.	16	TRBV19	TRBJ2-6	TGTGCCAGTAGTCCCAACCAGGGAACTGGGGCCAACGTCCTGACTTTC	CASSPNQGTGANVLTF
.	.	16	TRBV28	TRBJ2-7	TGTGCCAGCAGTGTACGGGGGGCTCAGGGTGGGCGCGAGCAGTACTTC	CASSVRGAQGGREQYF
TRBD2	.	15	TRBV19	TRBJ2-7	TGTGCCAGTAGTGGCAGCGGGAGACCCTCCTACGAGCAGTACTTC	CASSGSGRPSYEQYF
TRBD1	.	14	TRBV7-2	TRBJ1-2	TGTGCCAGCAGCTCCCGACAGGGCAGCCGGGGCTACACCTTC	CASSSRQGSRGYTF
.	.	15	TRBV9	TRBJ1-3	TGTGCCAGCAGCGTAGCGGGAGGCGCTGGAAACACCATATATTTT	CASSVAGGAGNTIYF
.	.	16	TRBV4-2	TRBJ2-3	TGTGCCAGCAGCCAAGATGGGGTACTCCGCACAGATACGCAGTATTTT	CASSQDGVLRTDTQYF
TRBD1	few	14	TRBV2	TRBJ1-4	TGTGCCAGCAGTGCGGGCCAGACAGGGGAAAAACTGTTTTTT	CASSAGQTGEKLFF
.	.	15	TRBV6-4	TRBJ2-3	TGTGCCAGCAGCCCCGGGCGGGGAGGCACAGATACGCAGTATTTT	CASSPGRGGTDTQYF
.	.	14	TRBV2	TRBJ1-5	TGTGCCAGCAGTGACCGGGGTGGAGGACAGCCCCAGCATTTT	CASSDRGGGQPQHF
TRBD2	.	11	TRBV2	TRBJ2-5	TGTGCCAGCAGTTACGGGAGGGCCCAGTACTTC	CASSYGRAQYF
.	.	16	TRBV19	TRBJ1-4	TGTGCCAGTACGGGGGGCAGTTTAACACCTAATGAAAAACTGTTTTTT	CASTGGSLTPNEKLFF
TRBD2	medium-sized	19	TRBV19	TRBJ2-3	TGTGCCAGTAGCTACCGGGGGGTAGCGGGAGCCCGAGGGGCAGATACGCAGTATTTT	CASSYRGVAGARGADTQYF
.	.	16	TRBV28	TRBJ1-2	TGTGCCAGCAGTTTAATGGCTAGGGGGGCAGCTGGTGGCTACACCTTC	CASSLMARGAAGGYTF
.	.	13	TRBV19	TRBJ2-3	TGTGCCAGTAGTAGTCGAGACACAGATACGCAGTATTTT	CASSSRDTDTQYF
TRBD2	.	15	TRBV7-2	TRBJ2-7	TGTGCCAGCAGCTCCGGGGGGACTAGCGGGAGCGAGCAGTACTTC	CASSSGGTSGSEQYF
.	.	14	TRBV15	TRBJ2-7	TGTGCCACCAGCAGAGAAAGGGCCTCCTACGAGCAGTACTTC	CATSRERASYEQYF
TRBD2	.	19	TRBV18	TRBJ2-3	TGTGCCAGCTCAGGCATCGGGACTAGCGGGACCCCTAGCACAGATACGCAGTATTTT	CASSGIGTSGTPSTDTQYF
.	.	16	TRBV4-3	TRBJ2-1	TGCGCCAGCAGCCAAGGGGGAACGAGCTCCTACAATGAGCAGTTCTTC	CASSQGGTSSYNEQFF
.	.	15	TRBV5-4	TRBJ1-4	TGTGCCAGCAGCCCTCCGGGACGGACTAATGAAAAACTGTTTTTT	CASSPPGRTNEKLFF
TRBD1	.	14	TRBV6-1	TRBJ2-4	TGTGCCAGCACTTATACCGGACAGGAAAACATTCAGTACTTC	CASTYTGQENIQYF
.	.	16	TRBV27	TRBJ1-6	TGTGCCAGCAGTTATCTCGGGACTGCTCCTAATTCACCCCTCCACTTT	CASSYLGTAPNSPLHF
.	.	14	TRBV10-3	TRBJ1-1	TGTGCCATCCGGACCCCCCCGGGGGACACTGAAGCTTTCTTT	CAIRTPPGDTEAFF